This TCR beta chain appears in the sequencing data of a study of T cells in Graves' hyperthyroidism and ophthalmopathy. This clonotype occurred many times. CDR3 length equals 14 residues. The junction had 3 bases not matched to a gene; V was cut back by 5 bases and J by 3 bases. Germline lookup yields CDR1 SNHLY and CDR2 FYNNEI. TCR beta CDR3 regions were amplified from RNA transcripts. The TCR CDR3 was amplified in a first-round RT-PCR using the HTBI primer set. TCRdb re-analysed the multiplex PCR reads in MiXCR, keeping a single row per CDR3 protein. The sample includes some 720,000 distinct CDR3 sequences, 16% of them seen just once.

Sequencing was performed on blood. The gene calls are TRBV2 and TRBJ2-3; the match to TRBD2 covers 9 bases. The clonotype comes from a man younger than 35 with Graves' hyperthyroidism. The CDR3 nucleotides are TGTGCCAGCAGTCGGACTAGCGAGACAGATACGCAGTATTTT. Amino acid sequence: CASSRTSETDTQYF.